These 21 T cell receptor beta chains were sequenced from one sample in a study of regulatory T cells in long-lasting Graves disease. Specified time point: newly diagnosed GD, antithyroid drugs for less than 3 months. The TCR library was made from RNA extracted from PBMCs. To make TCR beta libraries, researchers used iRepertoire HTBI primers and Arm-PCR of CDR3 regions. TCRdb recomputed calls from the multiplex PCR reads with MiXCR, one row per CDR3 protein. Here the sample spans hundreds of thousands of distinct CDR3 sequences, roughly 17% being singletons. These data were also filed under a second study, of T cells in Graves' hyperthyroidism and ophthalmopathy.

This specimen consisted of peripheral blood mononuclear cells (PBMCs), obtained at new diagnosis, from a patient treated with antithyroid drugs. These TCRs come from a man between 40 and 49 years old with Graves disease.

CDR3 coding DNA: TGCGCCAGCAGCTTCCTGGGACAGGCTAATGAAAAACTGTTTTTT. It codes for CASSFLGQANEKLFF. This chain connects TRBV5-1 to TRBJ1-4; 8 bases agree with TRBD1. Germline V gene sequence: CDR1 SGHRS, CDR2 YFSETQ. This CDR3 is 15 amino acids long. With V trimmed by 2 bases and J by 3 bases, 3 bases remained unmatched. Using reference TRBV5-1 and TRBJ1-4 for the parts outside the CDR3, the full variable domain is KAGVTQTPRYLIKTRGQQVTLSCSPISGHRSVSWYQQTPGQGLQFLFEYFSETQRNKGNFPGRFSGRQFSNSRSEMNVSTLELGDSALYLCASSFLGQANEKLFFGSGTQLSVL.

This clonotype appeared many times. The genes are TRBV3-2 and TRBJ1-4; the table's D call of TRBD1 was not tested on the DNA. TRBV3-2 counts as a pseudogene. The CDR3 totals 19 residues. The CDR3 sequence: CASSQLHRDRIATNEKLFF. The CDR3 coding sequence is TGTGCCAGCAGCCAACTTCACCGGGACAGGATTGCAACTAATGAAAAACTGTTTTTT.

The table lists this clonotype with many counts. This chain connects TRBV28 to TRBJ2-5; D unclear. The V end was cut by 7 bases, the J end by 5 bases, with 20 bases between. Germline assignment: CDR1 MDHEN and CDR2 SYDVKM. The CDR3 is made up of 15 amino acids. CDR3 bases: TGTGCCAGCAAACGTCCGAGACCCCCCTGGGAGACCCAGTACTTC. It encodes CASKRPRPPWETQYF.

This sequence joins TRBV9 and TRBJ1-4, with 8 nucleotides matching TRBD1. Germline CDR1 reads SGDLS; CDR2 reads YYNGEE. J was trimmed by 3 bases and V by 2 bases; bases with no gene match: 6. This CDR3 is built from 16 residues. CDR3 amino acids: CASSVDRGLANEKLFF. CDR3 bases: TGTGCCAGCAGCGTCGACAGGGGTTTGGCTAATGAAAAACTGTTTTTT.

This clonotype was seen repeatedly, ten times or more. The chain recombines TRBV7-2 with TRBJ1-5; D unresolved. Deletions cut 4 bases from V and 4 bases from J, with 11 bases between. The CDR3 consists of 14 residues. Germline values: CDR1 SGHTA, CDR2 FQGNSA. CDR3 DNA: TGTGCCAGCAGCTCCCCAGGATTGAATCAGCCCCAGCATTTT. Residues: CASSSPGLNQPQHF.

This clonotype was detected ten times or more. The chain joins TRBV6-2 or TRBV6-3 to TRBJ2-3, with no clear D. The CDR3 consists of 13 residues. The germline V and J ends were trimmed by 0 bases and 5 bases, with 6 bases remaining between them. Germline V gene data show CDR1 as MNHEY and CDR2 as SVGEGT. DNA of the CDR3: TGTGCCAGCAGTTACTCGAAGTTAGATACGCAGTATTTT. It translates to CASSYSKLDTQYF.

Ten or more counts support this clonotype. The chain employs TRBV2 and TRBJ1-1, with no clear D. Trimming removed 4 bases from V and 0 bases from J, with 3 bases in between. Germline CDR1 reads SNHLY; CDR2 reads FYNNEI. The CDR3 runs 12 residues. The CDR3 loop reads CASSGMNTEAFF. DNA for the CDR3: TGTGCCAGCAGTGGGATGAACACTGAAGCTTTCTTT.

This clonotype was found many times. The chain recombines TRBV28 with TRBJ2-7, with D maybe TRBD2 (7 bases). The CDR3 runs to 15 residues. V was pared by 3 bases and J by 4 bases, with 16 bases between. From germline, CDR1 is MDHEN and CDR2 SYDVKM. CDR3 amino acids: CASSFTGGPLYEQYF. The CDR3 nucleotides read TGTGCCAGCAGTTTCACGGGGGGCCCCCTATACGAGCAGTACTTC.

About this clonotype: At one end the junction does not follow the germline gene, possibly because of a read error. V is TRBV10-3 and J is TRBJ1-5; D possibly corresponds to TRBD1 (6 bases). Germline CDR1 ENHRY, CDR2 SYGVKD. The CDR3 spans 15 residues. The CDR3 protein is CATSERVAGDQPQHF. The CDR3 region has the DNA TGTGCCACCAGTGAGAGGGTGGCAGGGGATCAGCCCCAGCATTTC.

Turning to this clonotype: This may stem from a read error, because a much larger clone lies one nucleotide away. The V gene is TRBV20-1, the J gene TRBJ2-3; 8 bases fit TRBD2. The J call is uncertain, as TRBJ2-5 better fits the DNA end. The CDR3 has 14 residues. Germline CDR1 is DFQATT and CDR2 is SNEGSKA (reference sequence). The CDR3 region is CSARDIGGEGTQYF. The CDR3 region has the DNA TGCAGTGCTAGAGATATCGGGGGGGAAGGGACCCAGTACTTC.

This clonotype was seen only a few times. The rearrangement uses TRBV7-3 and TRBJ2-5; 10 nucleotides line up with TRBD1. This CDR3 has 14 residues. V was clipped by 5 bases and J by 3 bases; unmatched bases: 3. Germline-derived CDR1 and CDR2 are SGHTA and FQGTGA. The CDR3 reads CASSPGTGEETQYF. The CDR3 bases are TGTGCCAGCAGCCCTGGGACAGGGGAAGAGACCCAGTACTTC.

This clonotype has at least ten counts. The genes are TRBV29-1 and TRBJ2-1; 7 nucleotides match TRBD2. CDR1 is SQVTM, CDR2 ANQGSEA, per germline. V lost 5 bases to trimming and J lost 3 bases; unmatched junction nucleotides: 7. CDR3 length: 14 residues. CDR3 region: CSVSAGVIYNEQFF. CDR3 sequence (DNA): TGCAGCGTTTCCGCGGGGGTAATCTACAATGAGCAGTTCTTC.

Concerning this clonotype itself: A much larger clone lies a single base off, so this may be a read error. The rearrangement joins TRBV20-1 to TRBJ2-5; TRBD1 is a possible D gene (5 bases). This CDR3 is built from 12 residues. The germline gives CDR1 DFQATT, CDR2 SNEGSKA (reference sequence). V was shortened by 3 bases and J by 2 bases, with 7 bases between the two germline ends. The CDR3 DNA reads TGCAGTGCTAGGAGACAGCAAGAGACCCAGTACTTC. Amino acid sequence: CSARRQQETQYF.

V is TRBV30 and J is TRBJ1-6, with D tentatively TRBD1 (5 bases). The V and J ends lost 1 base and 6 bases respectively, with 10 bases between them. The germline CDR1 and CDR2 sequences are GTSNPN and SVGIG (reference sequence). The CDR3 is 14 residues long. In DNA, the CDR3 is TGTGCCTGGAGTGGCGACAGCGTTAATTCACCCCTCCACTTT. Translating gives CAWSGDSVNSPLHF.

This clonotype came up many times. The CDR3 nucleotides are TGTGCCAGCAGCCTCGACAAGTTTAGCAATCAGCCCCAGCATTTT. Its protein is CASSLDKFSNQPQHF. The chain carries TRBV6-2 or TRBV6-3 and TRBJ1-5; D remains ambiguous. Germline CDR1 and CDR2: MNHEY and SVGEGT. This CDR3 is built from 15 residues. Trimming took 6 bases from V and 0 from J, leaving 12 bases between them.

Ten or more counts support this clonotype. V usage is TRBV20-1 and J usage is TRBJ1-5, with D possibly matching TRBD1 (6 bases). The CDR3 totals 14 residues. Germline V gene sequence: CDR1 DFQATT, CDR2 SNEGSKA (reference sequence). V was pared by 5 bases and J by 7 bases, with 18 bases between. CDR3 bases: TGCAGTGCTCAACCCGCCTCGGACAGACAGCCCCAGCATTTT. It specifies CSAQPASDRQPQHF.

This clonotype appeared many times. V usage is TRBV18 and J usage is TRBJ2-1; the match to TRBD2 covers 11 bases. The V gene's germline CDR1 is KGHSH and CDR2 LQKENI. The CDR3 totals 16 residues. V dropped 1 base and J dropped 3; count of bases not matched to a gene: 2. The DNA for the CDR3 is TGTGCCAGCTCACCACGACTAGCGGGACTCTACAATGAGCAGTTCTTC. Protein product: CASSPRLAGLYNEQFF.

This clonotype has at least ten counts. The rearrangement joins TRBV6-2 or TRBV6-3 to TRBJ2-1; 11 bases are shared with TRBD2. Germline V gene data show CDR1 as MNHEY and CDR2 as SVGEGT. Trimming took 6 bases from V and 10 from J; bases not matched to a gene: 8. The CDR3 runs to 14 residues. The CDR3, as DNA: TGTGCCAGCAGAGCGGGACTAGCGGCAGGCGAGCAGTTCTTC. It is translated as CASRAGLAAGEQFF.

This clonotype showed up many times. This chain links TRBV29-1 with TRBJ2-7; TRBD1 might be the D (6 bases). CDR3 length: 11 residues. The V and J ends lost 7 bases and 3 bases respectively, with 10 bases between them. The V gene's germline CDR1 is SQVTM and CDR2 ANQGSEA. CDR3 sequence: CSAQGNYEQYF. CDR3 sequence (DNA): TGCAGCGCGCAGGGGAACTACGAGCAGTACTTC.

This clonotype was observed at least ten times. The chain links TRBV4-2 to TRBJ2-1; D call uncertain. CDR3 length equals 13 residues. Trimming pared 0 bases from V and 7 bases from J, leaving 7 bases between. Looked up from germline, CDR1 is LGHNA and CDR2 is YNFKEQ. CDR3: CASSQDGFNEQFF. The CDR3 DNA follows: TGTGCCAGCAGCCAAGATGGGTTTAATGAGCAGTTCTTC.

This clonotype has more than one count but fewer than ten. The chain combines TRBV5-1 with TRBJ2-7; D could derive from TRBD1 or TRBD2 (5 bases each). Looked up from germline, CDR1 is SGHRS and CDR2 is YFSETQ. Trimming left V 1 base short and J 2 bases short, with 16 bases between. CDR3 length: 16 amino acids. DNA of the CDR3: TGCGCCAGCAGCTTGAGCCCGGGGACGACCCCCTACGAGCAGTACTTC. It encodes CASSLSPGTTPYEQYF.